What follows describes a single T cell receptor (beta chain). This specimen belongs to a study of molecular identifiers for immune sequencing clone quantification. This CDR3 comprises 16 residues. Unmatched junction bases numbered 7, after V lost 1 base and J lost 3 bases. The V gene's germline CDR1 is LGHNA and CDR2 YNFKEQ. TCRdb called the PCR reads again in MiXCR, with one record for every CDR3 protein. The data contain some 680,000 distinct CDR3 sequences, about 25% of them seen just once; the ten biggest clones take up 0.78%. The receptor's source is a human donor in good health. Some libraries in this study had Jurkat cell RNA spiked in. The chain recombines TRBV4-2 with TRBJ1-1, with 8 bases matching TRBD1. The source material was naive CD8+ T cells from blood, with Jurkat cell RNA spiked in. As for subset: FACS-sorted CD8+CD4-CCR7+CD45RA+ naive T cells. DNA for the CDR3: TGTGCCAGCAGCCAAGCCCGGACAGGGTTCGACACTGAAGCTTTCTTT. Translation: CASSQARTGFDTEAFF.